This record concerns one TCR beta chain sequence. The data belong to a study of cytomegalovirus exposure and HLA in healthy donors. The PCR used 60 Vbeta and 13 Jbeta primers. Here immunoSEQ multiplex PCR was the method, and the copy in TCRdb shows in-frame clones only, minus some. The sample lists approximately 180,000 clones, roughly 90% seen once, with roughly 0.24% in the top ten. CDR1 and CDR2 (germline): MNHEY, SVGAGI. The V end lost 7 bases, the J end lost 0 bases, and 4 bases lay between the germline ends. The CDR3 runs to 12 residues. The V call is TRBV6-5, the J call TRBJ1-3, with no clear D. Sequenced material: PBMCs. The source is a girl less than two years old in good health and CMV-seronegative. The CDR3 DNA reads TGTGCCAGCACTAGCTCTGGAAACACCATATATTTT. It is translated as CASTSSGNTIYF.